These 8 T cell receptor beta chains were sequenced from one sample in a study of CD8+CD57+ T cells in acquired aplastic anemia. An expansion of CD8+CD57+ cells by flow cytometry had been shown in patients chosen for sequencing. The template for TCR beta VDJ and CDR3 sequence profiling was genomic DNA. One entry per CDR3 protein results from TCRdb running MiXCR on the reads. The sample records about 260,000 distinct CDR3 sequences, approximately 80% being singletons. What was sequenced was sorted CD4+, CD8+, or CD8+CD57+ T cells (not recorded which) from PBMCs. Receptors originate from a human donor with aplastic anemia.

V gene TRBV7-9 combines with J gene TRBJ2-7; D unclear. The CDR3 spans 15 residues. The V gene's germline CDR1 is SEHNR and CDR2 FQNEAQ (reference sequence). This CDR3 is CASSRYRTNQNELYV. Here the CDR3 DNA reads TGTGCCAGCAGCAGATACCGAACCAATCAAAATGAGCTGTACGTC.

The CDR3 coding sequence is TGTGCCAGCAGCGTAGCGTCAGATACGCAGAATTTTTATTTT. The encoded protein is CASSVASDTQNFYF. V gene TRBV9 combines with J gene TRBJ2-3; no firm D call. CDR1 and CDR2 from the germline V gene are SGDLS and YYNGEE. The CDR3 is 14 residues long. The V end lost 0 bases, the J end lost 15 bases, and 20 bases lay between the germline ends.

The chain recombines TRBV7-9 with TRBJ2-1, with D perhaps matching TRBD1 or TRBD2 (5 bases each). The V end was cut by 6 bases, the J end by 11 bases, with 26 bases between. The germline V gene encodes CDR1 SEHNR and CDR2 FQNEAQ (reference sequence). This CDR3 comprises 16 residues. In DNA, the CDR3 is TGTGCCAGCAGGGGGGAGAGGAGCAGCGGCTACGAGCAGCAGTTCTTC. It is translated as CASRGERSSGYEQQFF.

This clonotype turned up a few times. The CDR3 coding sequence is TGTGCCATCAGCCCCGGCCAAGGGGTCGGAAACACCATATATTTT. Amino acids: CAISPGQGVGNTIYF. V gene TRBV10-3 combines with J gene TRBJ1-3; tentative D call: TRBD1 (5 bases). From germline, CDR1 is ENHRY and CDR2 SYGVKD. The CDR3 has 15 residues. Trimming pared 6 bases from V and 4 bases from J, leaving 16 bases between.

This clonotype was found once. Relative to the germline gene, one junction end is altered; a read error may explain this. This rearrangement joins TRBV7-9 to TRBJ2-3, with D perhaps TRBD1 or TRBD2 (5 bases each). The germline CDR1 and CDR2 sequences are SEHNR and FQNEAQ (reference sequence). There are 14 residues in the CDR3. The CDR3 coding sequence is TGTGCCAGCAGCTTAGCGGCAGGGACCGATACGGAGTATTTT. Residues: CASSLAAGTDTEYF.

This clonotype was counted a few times. No DNA is shown, since the ends of the CDR3 on it are uncertain; the CDR3 is the one TCRdb lists. The chain recombines TRBV7-9 with TRBJ2-5. Germline loops: CDR1 SEHNR, CDR2 FQNEAQ (reference sequence). Counting both end residues, the CDR3 totals 14 amino acids. The CDR3 protein is CASSLADGYTFGSF.

The chain joins TRBV7-2 to TRBJ2-7, with 8 bases identical to TRBD1. Germline trimming cut 3 bases from V and 13 bases from J; bases unmatched to any gene: 14. CDR3 length equals 14 residues. Per the germline V gene, CDR1 is SGHTA and CDR2 is FQGNSA. CDR3 coding DNA: TGTGCCAGCAGCTTGGCAGGGGGCGCCGACTATGGCTACGTC. Translated: CASSLAGGADYGYV.

This rearrangement joins TRBV7-9 to TRBJ1-3; possibly TRBD1 for D (6 bases). V was trimmed by 6 bases and J by 13 bases, leaving 28 bases between them. The CDR3 is 16 amino acids. Per the germline V gene, CDR1 is SEHNR and CDR2 is FQNEAQ (reference sequence). The chain's CDR3 is CASRPPQGTQENQIYF. DNA for the CDR3: TGTGCCAGCAGACCCCCCCAGGGGACCCAAGAGAACCAGATATATTTT. The entire variable domain, with the rest obtained from reference TRBV7-9 and TRBJ1-3, is as follows: DTGVSQNPRHKITKRGQNVTFRCDPISEHNRLYWYRQTLGQGPEFLTYFQNEAQLEKSRLLSDRFSAERPKGSFSTLEIQRTEQGDSAMYLCASRPPQGTQENQIYFGEGSWLTVV.